This TCR beta chain was recovered during a study of PD-L1 blockade in urothelial cancer (dated by TCRdb to the late 2010s). Concerning the study at large: All patients started therapy in about 2014 and received atezolizumab 1,200 mg intravenously every 3 weeks. Durable clinical benefit was achieved by nine patients but not by the remaining 20. Blood samples yielded a median of roughly 140,000 T cells and more than 80,000 unique TCRs, with median clonality 0.080. In the same patients who had TCR sequencing, pretreatment tumors also underwent whole exome sequencing and RNA sequencing. Blood samples were analyzed at 3 weeks after treatment start (second dose) and at 6 weeks after treatment start. Somatic, immune and clinical correlates of response to PD-L1 blockade with atezolizumab in urothelial cancer were the focus of an exploratory multi-omic analysis. Pretreatment tumor samples, along with matched peripheral blood serially collected before and after atezolizumab treatment, were subjected to TCR sequencing. Pretreatment blood TCR-seq was available for about 28 patients, at least one posttreatment blood collection was obtained for about 24 patients, and tumor TCR-seq was available for about 24 patients. Durable clinical benefit was defined as progression-free survival longer than 6 months, and TCR features were also tested against progression-free and overall survival. About 85% of the roughly 29 patients were identified as males with urothelial cancer of bladder origin, and a prior smoking history was reported by 18 of 29 patients. Patients had an ECOG performance status of 0 or 1 and had received between 0 and 3 prior chemotherapy regimens.

The study at large found these results: Because the sample size was small (n ≈ 31) and many of the analyses were exploratory, the results are meant to be hypothesis-generating. Among patients with durable benefit, tumor-associated TCR clones showed greater expansion in peripheral blood 3 weeks after treatment started (n ≈ 20, p = 0.022). Improved progression-free and overall survival was found to be associated with pretreatment peripheral blood TCR clonality below the median.

A cohort of roughly 30 patients with locally advanced or metastatic urothelial carcinoma, treated at Memorial Sloan Kettering on a trial protocol, was included. Peripheral blood mononuclear cells were collected pretreatment and during treatment, at between 1 and 8 total time points per patient. The Qiagen DNeasy Blood extraction kit was used to purify genomic DNA from total PBMCs and tumor samples. PBMCs were collected pretreatment and during treatment, and were isolated and stored as previously described. The CDR3 has 15 amino acids, counting the end cysteine and phenylalanine. Here the CDR3 DNA is all that survives: 45 bases in frame from base 1. V loses 4 bases of germline sequence and J loses 14 bases, and the interval between the two ends is 25 bases. From a lookup of the germline V gene (reference sequence), CDR1 and CDR2 are SGHNT and YYREEE. To estimate absolute template abundance from read counts, synthetic TCR analog templates were spiked into each PCR. Using the immunoSEQ assay, TCRbeta CDR3 regions were amplified from genomic DNA with bias-controlled V and J gene primers. Sequencing of rearranged TCRbeta segments was performed at approximately 20X coverage. The paper's processing steps were these. Clustering was used to correct sequencing errors, and CDR3s were annotated against IMGT to assign V, D and J genes. Downstream analyses used only productive TCRbeta rearrangements, leaving out any out-of-frame or stop-codon sequences. To compute clonality, Shannon entropy was normalized by the log of the number of unique productive sequences and then subtracted from one. Clones differing between time points or between blood and tumor were identified using Fisher's exact test with Benjamini-Hochberg correction, with an adjusted p below 0.01 applied as the threshold. As stored in TCRdb, this immuneACCESS dataset retains in-frame rearrangements with V and J assigned. A fraction of the clones does not appear; measured against another copy, unresolved V genes explain less than half of the discrepancy, and the remainder lacks a known reason. The V and J calls and the clone size are those of that table, but D and trimming were determined from the DNA. The sample has 29,000 or so clones on record, 87% of them singletons. 3.1% of the sample comes from the top ten.

On this clone: Its antigen is still unknown. Within one base of it there is no much larger clone, and no base qualities were kept.

The receptor chain draws on TRBV5-4 and TRBJ2-1, with a weak D call of TRBD2 (7 bases match). This specimen consisted of PBMCs, obtained around atezolizumab (anti-PD-L1) treatment. The clonotype comes from a man between 50 and 59 years old with urothelial cancer. Here the CDR3 is given as CASSLGGAGKTGEFF. Read as DNA, the sequence is TGTGCCAGCAGCCTAGGGGGGGCAGGGAAGACTGGGGAGTTCTTC. The full variable domain, with segments outside the CDR3 supplied by the reference TRBV5-4 and TRBJ2-1 proteins, appears as ETGVTQSPTHLIKTRGQQVTLRCSSQSGHNTVSWYQQALGQGPQFIFQYYREEENGRGNFPPRFSGLQFPNYSSELNVNALELDDSALYLCASSLGGAGKTGEFFGPGTRLTVL.